This T cell receptor beta chain was captured by sequencing in a study of glioma-infiltrating T cells after dendritic cell vaccination. For the study at large: Autologous tumor lysate was loaded overnight onto monocyte-derived dendritic cells grown less than 8 days with IL-4 and GM-CSF.

Germline V gene lookup returns CDR1 LNHNV and CDR2 YYDKDF (reference sequence). CDR3 length: 14 amino acids. Trimming removed 3 bases from V and 8 bases from J; junction bases left unmatched: 2. Up to about 2 ug genomic DNA was used for TCRB CDR3 amplification. Here immunoSEQ multiplex PCR was the method, and the copy in TCRdb shows in-frame clones only, minus some. The sample records under 130,000 clones, roughly 81% being singletons. The V gene is TRBV15, the J gene TRBJ1-6, with 9 bases matching TRBD1. The sample in question was blood, obtained before dendritic cell vaccination. The TCR originated in a human donor with glioblastoma. The CDR3 sequence: CATSSTGGDSPLHF. In DNA, the CDR3 is TGTGCCACCAGCAGCACAGGGGGCGATTCACCCCTCCACTTT.